The TCR beta chain under discussion was sequenced for a study of chemoradiotherapy in HPV16-positive cancers. Study information: Functional T-cell assays on two HPV16-positive patients' cells defined candidate HPV-specific clones and common TCR motifs. Whole-study results and caveats: Non-HPV-specific T cells did not expand in tumors during treatment, whereas candidate HPV-specific clones and E7-related motifs did. In HPV16-positive patients, HPV-responsive T-cell expansion tracked better recurrence-free survival. The functional HPV-specific definition rests on just a couple of HPV16-positive patients.

The germline V and J ends were trimmed by 8 bases and 0 bases, with 5 bases remaining between them. CDR3 size: 12 residues. Germline V CDR1 and CDR2: MNHEY, SVGAGI. A remark on this clone: Its antigen is unknown.

Sequencing was performed with immunoSEQ multiplex PCR; in TCRdb, only in-frame clones are kept and a portion is missing. The sample carries under 70,000 clones, 90% recorded once. Sample: blood, taken from a patient who underwent chemoradiotherapy. The origin of this receptor is a human donor with HPV-associated anogenital cancer. The rearrangement links TRBV6-5 to TRBJ2-4; D ambiguous. CDR3 nucleotides: TGTGCCAGCGTTGCAGCCAAAAACATTCAGTACTTC. As protein: CASVAAKNIQYF.